Below are 6 T cell receptor beta chains sequenced from a single sample in a study of CD8+CD57+ T cells in acquired aplastic anemia. Genomic DNA provided the template from which TCR beta VDJ and CDR3 profiles were obtained. TCRdb reprocessed the reads with MiXCR, giving one entry per CDR3 protein. Altogether a few hundred thousand distinct CDR3 sequences are present, approximately 57% being singletons, with the ten largest covering 29%. The sample taken for sequencing was sorted CD4+, CD8+, or CD8+CD57+ T cells (not recorded which) from PBMCs. The receptors originated from a human donor in good health.

A few counts support this clonotype. V and J are TRBV9 and TRBJ2-5; D is possibly TRBD2 (5 bases). The germline V gene encodes CDR1 SGDLS and CDR2 YYNGEE. The CDR3 runs to 13 residues. V gave up 3 bases and J gave up 3 bases, with 9 bases separating them. DNA for the CDR3: TGTGCCAGCAGCGCCCGGGGAGAAGAGACCCAGTACTTC. This translates into CASSARGEETQYF.

The chain carries TRBV7-9 and TRBJ1-1; 7 bases match TRBD1. CDR1 SEHNR and CDR2 FQNEAQ come from the germline V gene (reference sequence). J lost 11 bases, V lost 3 bases, and 3 bases had no gene match. The CDR3 spans 11 residues. CDR3 bases: TGTGCCAGCAGCTTCAGGGGGGGCGCTTTCTTT. Translated: CASSFRGGAFF.

This chain connects TRBV19 to TRBJ2-1, with D possibly being TRBD2 (6 bases). V lost 3 bases and J lost 0, with 15 bases in between. In germline, CDR1 is LNHDA, CDR2 SQIVND (reference sequence). CDR3 size: 17 residues. Written as DNA, the CDR3 is TGTGCCAGTAGTATTCCACCGGGACTCAGCTCCTACAATGAGCAGTTCTTC. This translates into CASSIPPGLSSYNEQFF.

The chain has TRBV5-8 and TRBJ2-4, with TRBD1 identical over 7 bases. The ends lost 5 bases at V and 0 bases at J; junction bases unmatched: 2. Germline CDR1 reads SGHTS; CDR2 reads YDEGEE. This CDR3 comprises 14 residues. The CDR3 DNA sequence: TGTGCCAGCAGTGGACAGGAAGCCAAAAACATTCAGTACTTC. As protein: CASSGQEAKNIQYF.

This clonotype came up a few times. This rearrangement joins TRBV20-1 to TRBJ2-7; either TRBD1 or TRBD2 may fit D (6 bases each). The germline V gene has CDR1 DFQATT and CDR2 SNEGSKA (reference sequence). The length of the CDR3 is 14 residues. Trimming took off 3 bases at V and 1 base at J, with 13 bases between the two ends. The CDR3 DNA reads TGCAGTGCTAGCTGGCAGGGGACTTCCTACGAGCAGTACTTC. Translated, it gives CSASWQGTSYEQYF.

Many counts were recorded for this clonotype. J is TRBJ2-3 and V is TRBV4-1; 7 bases line up with TRBD2. CDR3 length: 19 amino acids. Unmatched junction bases numbered 16, after V lost 0 bases and J lost 4 bases. Looked up from germline, CDR1 is MGHRA and CDR2 is YSYEKL. The CDR3 loop is CASSQEPLQAGSGADTQYF. The DNA for the CDR3 is TGCGCCAGCAGCCAAGAACCCCTCCAGGCGGGGAGCGGGGCAGATACGCAGTATTTT.